This T cell receptor (beta chain) was obtained from a study of shared clonotypes between healthy human individuals. General observations from the study: When compared with the clonotypes that were shared by all four sorted-subset donors, the non-shared clonotypes turned out to have lower generation probabilities.

TCRdb's copy holds only in-frame clones and misses some; the assay was immunoSEQ multiplex PCR. The sample consists of 1.4 million or so clones, approximately 98.5% of them appearing once. As regards this clone: Its antigen is not known.

V dropped 5 bases and J dropped 0 bases, with 12 bases sitting between them. This CDR3 has 15 residues. CDR1 MNHNS and CDR2 SASEGT come from the germline V gene. The chain carries TRBV6-1 and TRBJ2-3; D unresolved. This TCR came from a man aged 25-40 years in good health. Sequencing was carried out using naive CD4+ T cells sorted from blood. Specified subset: CD45RA+ positively selected. For the CDR3, the DNA is TGTGCCAGCAGTATGACCTCAGCTAGCACAGATACGCAGTATTTT. Its translation: CASSMTSASTDTQYF.